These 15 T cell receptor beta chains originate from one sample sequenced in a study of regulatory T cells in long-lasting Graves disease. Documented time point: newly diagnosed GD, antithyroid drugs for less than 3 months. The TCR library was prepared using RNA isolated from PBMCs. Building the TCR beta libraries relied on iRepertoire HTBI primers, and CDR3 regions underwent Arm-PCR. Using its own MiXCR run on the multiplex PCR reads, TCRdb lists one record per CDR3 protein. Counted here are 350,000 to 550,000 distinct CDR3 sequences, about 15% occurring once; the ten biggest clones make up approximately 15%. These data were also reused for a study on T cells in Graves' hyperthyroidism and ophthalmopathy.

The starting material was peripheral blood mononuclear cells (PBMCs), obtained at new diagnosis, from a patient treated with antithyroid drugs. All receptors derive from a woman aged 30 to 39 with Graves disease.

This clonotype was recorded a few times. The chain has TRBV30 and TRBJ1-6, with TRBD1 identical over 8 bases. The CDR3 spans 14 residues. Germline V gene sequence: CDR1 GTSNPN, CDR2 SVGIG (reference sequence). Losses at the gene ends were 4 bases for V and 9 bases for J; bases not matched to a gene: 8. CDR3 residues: CAWNQGAVGSPLHF. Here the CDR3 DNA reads TGTGCCTGGAACCAGGGGGCAGTCGGTTCACCCCTCCACTTT.

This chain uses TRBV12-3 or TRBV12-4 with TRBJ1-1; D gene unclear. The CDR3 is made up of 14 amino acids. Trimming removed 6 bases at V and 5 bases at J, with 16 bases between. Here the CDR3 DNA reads TGTGCCAGCAGCTCCCATATGGTTGGGACTGAAGCTTTCTTT. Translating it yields CASSSHMVGTEAFF.

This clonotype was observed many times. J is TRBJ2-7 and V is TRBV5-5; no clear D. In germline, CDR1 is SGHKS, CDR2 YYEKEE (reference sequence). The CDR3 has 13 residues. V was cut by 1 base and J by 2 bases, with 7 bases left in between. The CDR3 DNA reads TGTGCCAGCAGCTTGAAGAGTGCCTACGAGCAGTACTTC. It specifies CASSLKSAYEQYF.

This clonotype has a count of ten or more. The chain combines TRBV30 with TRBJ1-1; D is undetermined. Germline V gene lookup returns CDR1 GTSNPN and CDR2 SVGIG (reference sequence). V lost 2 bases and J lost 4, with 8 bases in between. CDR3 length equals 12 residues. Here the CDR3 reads CAWSPQLTEAFF. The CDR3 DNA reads TGTGCCTGGAGTCCCCAGCTCACTGAAGCTTTCTTT.

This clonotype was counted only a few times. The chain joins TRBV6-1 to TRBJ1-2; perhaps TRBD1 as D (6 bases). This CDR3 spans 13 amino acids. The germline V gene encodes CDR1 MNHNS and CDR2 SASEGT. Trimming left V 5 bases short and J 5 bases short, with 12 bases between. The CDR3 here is CASSRTALYGYTF. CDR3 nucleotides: TGTGCCAGCAGTCGGACAGCTCTATATGGCTACACCTTC.

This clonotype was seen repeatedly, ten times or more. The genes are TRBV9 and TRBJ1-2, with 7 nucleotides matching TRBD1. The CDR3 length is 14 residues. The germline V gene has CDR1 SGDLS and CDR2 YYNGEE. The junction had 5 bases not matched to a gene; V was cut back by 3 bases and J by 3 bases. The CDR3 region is CASSAGQNYYGYTF. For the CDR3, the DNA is TGTGCCAGCAGCGCGGGACAGAACTACTATGGCTACACCTTC.

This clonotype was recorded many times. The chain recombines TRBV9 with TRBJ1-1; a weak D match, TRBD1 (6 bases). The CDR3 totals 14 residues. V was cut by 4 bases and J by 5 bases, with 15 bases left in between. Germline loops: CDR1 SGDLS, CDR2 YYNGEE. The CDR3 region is CASSPAQQGTEAFF. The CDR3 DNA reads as TGTGCCAGCAGCCCTGCACAACAGGGAACTGAAGCTTTCTTT.

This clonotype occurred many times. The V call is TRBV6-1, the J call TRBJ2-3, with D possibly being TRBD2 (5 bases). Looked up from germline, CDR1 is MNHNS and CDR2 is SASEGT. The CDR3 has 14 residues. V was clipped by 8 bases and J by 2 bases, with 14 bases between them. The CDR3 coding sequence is TGTGCCAGCCATCTAAGCGGTAACACAGATACGCAGTATTTT. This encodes CASHLSGNTDTQYF.

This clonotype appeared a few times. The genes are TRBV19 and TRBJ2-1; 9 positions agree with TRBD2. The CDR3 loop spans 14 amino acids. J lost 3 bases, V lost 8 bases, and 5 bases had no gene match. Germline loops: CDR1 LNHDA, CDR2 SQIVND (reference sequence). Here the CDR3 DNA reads TGTGCCAGTGGGTCTAGCGGGGTCTACAATGAGCAGTTCTTC. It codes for CASGSSGVYNEQFF.

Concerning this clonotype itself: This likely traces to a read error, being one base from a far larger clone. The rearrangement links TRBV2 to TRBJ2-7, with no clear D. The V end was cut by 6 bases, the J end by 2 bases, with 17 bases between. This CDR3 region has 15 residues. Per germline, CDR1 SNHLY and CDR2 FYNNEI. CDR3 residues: CASRTTRALPYEQYF. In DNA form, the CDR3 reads TGTGCCAGCAGGACCACAAGGGCCCTCCCCTACGAGCAGTACTTC.

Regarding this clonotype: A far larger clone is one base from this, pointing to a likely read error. The chain's CDR3 is CASSLEGGYNEQYF. In nucleotides, the CDR3 is TGCGCCAGCAGCTTGGAAGGGGGTTACAATGAGCAGTACTTC. The V and J genes are TRBV5-1 and TRBJ2-7; tentatively, D is TRBD1 (6 bases). Germline CDR1 is SGHRS and CDR2 is YFSETQ. Trimming removed 0 bases at V and 7 bases at J, with 14 bases between. The CDR3 has 14 residues.

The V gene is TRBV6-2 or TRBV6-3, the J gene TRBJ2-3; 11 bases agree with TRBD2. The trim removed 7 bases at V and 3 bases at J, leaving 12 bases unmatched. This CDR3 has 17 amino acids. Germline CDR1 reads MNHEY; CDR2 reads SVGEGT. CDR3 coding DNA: TGTGCCAGCATTGGGACTAGCGGACGCCGACTTACAGATACGCAGTATTTT. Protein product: CASIGTSGRRLTDTQYF.

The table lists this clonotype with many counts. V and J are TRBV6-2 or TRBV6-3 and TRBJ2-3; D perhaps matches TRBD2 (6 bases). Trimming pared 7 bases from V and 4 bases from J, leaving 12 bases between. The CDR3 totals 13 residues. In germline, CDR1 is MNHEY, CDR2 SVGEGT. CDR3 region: CASIGGLADTQYF. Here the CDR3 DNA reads TGTGCCAGCATTGGAGGGTTGGCAGATACGCAGTATTTT.

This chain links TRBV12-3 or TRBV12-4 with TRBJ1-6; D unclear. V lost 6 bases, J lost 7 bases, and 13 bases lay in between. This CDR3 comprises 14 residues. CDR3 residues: CASRPGDWNSPLHF. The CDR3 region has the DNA TGTGCCAGCAGACCCGGGGATTGGAATTCACCCCTCCACTTT.

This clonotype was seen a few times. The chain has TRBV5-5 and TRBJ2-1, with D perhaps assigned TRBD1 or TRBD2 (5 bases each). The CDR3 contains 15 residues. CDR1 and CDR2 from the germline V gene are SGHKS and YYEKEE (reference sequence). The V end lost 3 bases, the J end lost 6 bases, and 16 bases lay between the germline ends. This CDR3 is CASSSGEYRGNEQFF. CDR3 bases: TGTGCCAGCAGCTCTGGGGAGTATAGGGGCAATGAGCAGTTCTTC.